This TCR beta chain was sequenced in a study of low-dose radiotherapy and immunotherapy resistance in tumors. Time point noted: before trial treatment. Donors received nivolumab, ipilimumab, aspirin, low-dose cyclophosphamide and low-dose radiotherapy. Patients eligible had advanced solid tumors without tumor-infiltrating lymphocytes. Primers targeting TRAV and TRBV primed first-strand cDNA, covering alpha and beta chains. PCR amplification of the TCRs was performed with Phusion for 20 PCR cycles, and it relied on a constant-region primer together with a V-primer adapter. MiXCR was run by TCRdb on the reads, yielding one entry per CDR3 protein. The data hold tens of thousands of distinct CDR3 sequences, with roughly 28% observed a single time. The V end was cut by 1 base, the J end by 1 base, with 5 bases between. Germline-derived CDR1 and CDR2 are SGDLS and YYNGEE. The CDR3 contains 14 residues. This clonotype has ten or more counts.

Sequenced here: PBMCs, sampled before treatment. V and J are TRBV9 and TRBJ2-2; the D is unclear. The TCR sequence derives from a male donor with gallbladder cancer. In nucleotides, the CDR3 is TGTGCCAGCAGCGTAATGAGGAACACCGGGGAGCTGTTTTTT. This gives the protein CASSVMRNTGELFF.